Listed below are T cell receptor beta chains from one sample, sequenced in a study of T cells expressing NK-cell markers. Reanalyzing the 5' RACE reads, TCRdb keeps one entry per CDR3 protein, without DNA. In all, the sample yields 250,000 to 300,000 distinct CDR3 sequences. Sequencing was carried out using blood T cells: a sorted CD56 or NKG2C T cell subset, CD4+ or CD8+ T cells, or bulk PBMC T cells (not recorded which). All receptors derive from a man younger than 35 in good health. Both conserved end residues are part of each CDR3.

V gene	J gene	CDR3 protein
TRBV28	TRBJ2-7	CASRRTTSGIDEQYF
TRBV5-5	TRBJ2-1	CASSFSISPYNEQFF
TRBV20-1	TRBJ2-1	CSAEKAESDEQFF
TRBV6-1	TRBJ2-2	CASGRTNTGELFF
TRBV12-3/TRBV12-4	TRBJ1-1	CASSFLGSGTEAFF
TRBV7-8	TRBJ2-3	CASSLAPGVVTDTQYF
TRBV27	TRBJ2-3	CASSWRDPDTQYF
TRBV29-1	TRBJ1-2	CSVVQGAGGYTF
TRBV5-1	TRBJ2-7	CASSPVPDISEQYF
TRBV5-1	TRBJ2-7	CASSSGTTSYEQYF
TRBV5-4	TRBJ2-1	CASSLYGTGPGNEQFF
TRBV4-2	TRBJ2-2	CASSQEGQLSGSGELFF
TRBV11-3	TRBJ2-1	CASSLAGVDYNEQFF
TRBV7-6	TRBJ1-1	CASSLAGTVNTEAFF
TRBV12-3/TRBV12-4	TRBJ2-7	CASSLHGRASYEQYF
TRBV5-5	TRBJ1-5	CASSLGRVGQPQHF
TRBV5-1	TRBJ1-2	CASRPRDSLNYGYTF
TRBV15	TRBJ2-5	CAISAGALETQYF
TRBV6-1	TRBJ2-5	CASSTGQVLSETQYF
TRBV7-9	TRBJ2-5	CASSGSGRGGDETQYF
TRBV5-5	TRBJ2-1	CASSLGRRFGLEFF